A selection of T cell receptor beta chains follows, all from one sample in a study of OX40 agonist ivuxolimab in advanced cancers. Sequencing used immunoSEQ multiplex PCR; TCRdb keeps in-frame clones, though not all of them. The table includes some 26,000 clones, 81% detected once. The input for sequencing was CD4+ or CD8+ T cells sorted from blood, taken in a trial of the OX40 agonist ivuxolimab. The receptors originated from an adult with an advanced solid tumor such as melanoma, head and neck, liver or kidney cancer. Both conserved end residues are part of each CDR3. A D gene is named only where the DNA matches it firmly. Where a row states a size, it is once, few, many or the class of an expanded clone; other rows omit it.

>TRBJ2-2|.|.|TRBV7-8
CASSLQATGELFF
TGTGCCAGCAGCTTACAGGCCACCGGGGAGCTGTTTTTT
>TRBJ2-5|.|.|TRBV27
CASAGRAFQETQYF
TGTGCCAGCGCTGGGCGGGCCTTTCAAGAGACCCAGTACTTC
>TRBJ2-2|.|.|TRBV6-1
CASSEGHGYTGELFF
TGTGCCAGCAGTGAGGGACACGGTTACACCGGGGAGCTGTTTTTT
>TRBJ2-5|.|.|TRBV7-2
CASSPDIGETQYF
TGTGCCAGCAGCCCTGACATAGGCGAGACCCAGTACTTC
>TRBJ1-4|.|.|TRBV9
CASSPWTNEKLFF
TGTGCCAGCAGCCCCTGGACTAATGAAAAACTGTTTTTT
>TRBJ1-5|.|few|TRBV5-1
CASSLEGPNDPQHF
TGCGCCAGCAGCTTAGAGGGCCCCAATGATCCCCAGCATTTT
>TRBJ1-1|.|few|TRBV28
CASSPRLTGNTEAFF
TGTGCCAGCAGTCCCCGATTGACAGGGAACACTGAAGCTTTCTTT
>TRBJ2-7|TRBD2|.|TRBV7-9
CASSSRLAGGPSSYEQYF
TGTGCCAGCAGCTCCCGACTAGCGGGAGGACCAAGCTCCTACGAGCAGTACTTC
>TRBJ2-7|TRBD2|.|TRBV5-6
CASSLYLAAGSYEQYF
TGTGCCAGCAGCCTTTACCTAGCGGCAGGCTCCTACGAGCAGTACTTC
>TRBJ1-6|.|.|TRBV28
CASSIGRSYNSPLHF
TGTGCCAGCAGTATCGGGCGCTCCTATAATTCACCCCTCCACTTT
>TRBJ2-7|TRBD1|.|TRBV5-6
CASSGYGTGKNYEQYF
TGTGCCAGCAGCGGGTATGGGACAGGGAAAAACTACGAGCAGTACTTC